Shown below are 2 T cell receptor beta chains from a single sample sequenced in a study of cytomegalovirus exposure and HLA in healthy donors. The PCR was carried out with 60 Vbeta primers and 13 Jbeta primers. The protocol was immunoSEQ multiplex PCR, while the TCRdb copy is restricted to in-frame clones and leaves out a portion. The sample contains roughly 110,000 clones, about 74% of which appear only once. Sequencing was done on a sample of PBMCs. The receptors here all came from a female donor in good health and CMV-seronegative.

The V and J genes are TRBV23-1 and TRBJ1-6; D is ambiguous. TRBV23-1 qualifies as an ORF whose function is uncertain. V shed 4 bases and J shed 13 bases, with 20 bases lying between them. The CDR3 is 15 amino acids. The chain's CDR3 is CASSPEWRDTGPLHF. CDR3 bases: TGCGCCAGCAGTCCCGAATGGAGGGATACCGGCCCCCTCCACTTT.

The chain employs TRBV6-5 and TRBJ1-5; 7 bases line up with TRBD1. The CDR3 is 14 residues long. Germline V gene lookup returns CDR1 MNHEY and CDR2 SVGAGI. The ends lost 4 bases at V and 4 bases at J; junction bases unmatched: 4. This CDR3 is CASSSGQVNQPQHF. The CDR3 DNA follows: TGTGCCAGCAGTTCCGGACAGGTAAATCAGCCCCAGCATTTT.